This entry lists 28 T cell receptor beta chains sequenced from one sample in a study of cytomegalovirus exposure and HLA in healthy donors. Primers included in the PCR were 60 Vbeta and 13 Jbeta primers. Assay: immunoSEQ multiplex PCR; the TCRdb copy retains only in-frame clones and omits some. The table has tens of thousands of clones, roughly 80% seen once. Sequencing used PBMCs. The receptors stem from a male donor in good health and CMV-seronegative.

The V call is TRBV10-3, the J call TRBJ2-7, with D possibly being TRBD1 (5 bases). Germline values: CDR1 ENHRY, CDR2 SYGVKD. Deletions cut 6 bases from V and 0 bases from J, with 12 bases between. This CDR3 has 14 residues. For the CDR3, the DNA is TGTGCCATCAGCATACCGACAGTCTCCTACGAGCAGTACTTC. This gives the protein CAISIPTVSYEQYF.

This rearrangement joins TRBV7-2 to TRBJ2-1; 9 bases agree with TRBD1. This CDR3 contains 17 residues. Germline V gives CDR1 SGHTA, CDR2 FQGNSA. V was clipped by 4 bases and J by 7 bases; unmatched bases: 14. CDR3 residues: CASSSLPNRGRWNEQFF. The CDR3, as DNA: TGTGCCAGCAGCTCCCTTCCTAACAGGGGGCGGTGGAATGAGCAGTTCTTC.

The rearrangement links TRBV5-4 to TRBJ2-7; the D gene is possibly TRBD2 (6 bases). V lost 4 bases and J lost 0, with 17 bases in between. The CDR3 covers 16 residues. Germline assignment: CDR1 SGHNT and CDR2 YYREEE (reference sequence). CDR3 DNA: TGTGCCAGCAGCCCCGGAGGGGTTGGCGGCTCCTACGAGCAGTACTTC. As protein: CASSPGGVGGSYEQYF.

The rearrangement joins TRBV5-1 to TRBJ2-7, with a tentative D call TRBD2 (6 bases). This CDR3 contains 13 residues. With 0 bases removed from V and 5 bases from J, the gap between germline ends came to 9 bases. CDR1 and CDR2 (germline): SGHRS, YFSETQ. The CDR3 spells CASSLARGNEQYF. The CDR3 nucleotides read TGCGCCAGCAGCTTGGCCCGGGGGAACGAGCAGTACTTC. Based on the CDR3 plus reference TRBV5-1 and TRBJ2-7, the full variable domain is KAGVTQTPRYLIKTRGQQVTLSCSPISGHRSVSWYQQTPGQGLQFLFEYFSETQRNKGNFPGRFSGRQFSNSRSEMNVSTLELGDSALYLCASSLARGNEQYFGPGTRLTVT.

This clone was seen a handful of times. The V and J genes are TRBV28 and TRBJ1-1, with TRBD1 matching 7 bases. J was trimmed by 3 bases and V by 7 bases; bases with no gene match: 14. This CDR3 has 16 residues. Germline V gene lookup returns CDR1 MDHEN and CDR2 SYDVKM. The CDR3: CASMETGRWQDTEAFF. The DNA for the CDR3 is TGTGCCAGCATGGAGACAGGGAGATGGCAGGACACTGAAGCTTTCTTT.

This chain links TRBV23-1 with TRBJ2-7; the match to TRBD1 covers 7 bases. TRBV23-1 is recorded as an ORF, its role being uncertain. The CDR3 spans 18 residues. V lost 2 bases, J lost 3 bases, and 16 bases stayed unmatched. The CDR3 bases are TGCGCCAGCAGTCAACCCCGGGACAGCCGAGTTACGGGCTACGAGCAGTACTTC. The encoded protein is CASSQPRDSRVTGYEQYF.

J is TRBJ2-1 and V is TRBV6-1, with 12 bases identical to TRBD2. CDR1 and CDR2 (germline): MNHNS, SASEGT. Trimming at V came to 4 bases and at J to 0 bases, leaving 10 bases not matched to a gene. The CDR3 is 19 amino acids. The CDR3: CASSVSPGLAGASYNEQFF. CDR3 coding DNA: TGTGCCAGCAGTGTTTCACCGGGACTAGCGGGCGCCTCCTACAATGAGCAGTTCTTC.

This clone was observed a single time. The chain carries TRBV9 and TRBJ1-4; D is unresolved. Germline V lookup: CDR1 SGDLS, CDR2 YYNGEE. The germline V and J ends were trimmed by 4 bases and 2 bases, with 9 bases remaining between them. The CDR3 consists of 14 residues. CDR3 coding DNA: TGTGCCAGCAGCCCAACGGTCACTAATGAAAAACTGTTTTTT. This translates into CASSPTVTNEKLFF.

This clone was detected only a few times. The J gene is TRBJ2-3, the V gene TRBV9; 11 nucleotides align to TRBD1. The CDR3 has 17 amino acids. The germline CDR1 and CDR2 sequences are SGDLS and YYNGEE. Trimming took 0 bases from V and 5 from J; bases not matched to a gene: 8. The CDR3 coding sequence is TGTGCCAGCAGCGTAGACGTGGGGACAGGGGGTCAAGATACGCAGTATTTT. This gives the protein CASSVDVGTGGQDTQYF.

The chain uses TRBV4-3 and TRBJ2-3, with a possible D match to TRBD1 (5 bases). The germline V and J ends were trimmed by 0 bases and 2 bases, with 12 bases remaining between them. Germline V lookup: CDR1 LGHNA, CDR2 YSLEER. The CDR3 is made up of 16 amino acids. The CDR3 protein is CASSQETQVLTDTQYF. As DNA, the CDR3 is TGCGCCAGCAGCCAAGAGACACAGGTACTCACAGATACGCAGTATTTT.

This clone was seen a handful of times. This chain links TRBV7-8 with TRBJ2-7, with 11 nucleotides matching TRBD1. Per the germline V gene, CDR1 is SGHVS and CDR2 is FQNEAQ. The CDR3 runs 16 residues. With 1 base clipped from V and 11 bases from J, the junction kept 13 bases outside the gene matches. The CDR3 coding sequence is TGTGCCAGCAGCTTAGGGGGGAGGGGACAGGGGGTTTCGGAGTACTTC. It yields the protein CASSLGGRGQGVSEYF.

This clone has a single count. The chain has TRBV28 and TRBJ1-4; unclear D gene. The CDR3 extends over 13 amino acids. Trimming removed 10 bases from V and 5 bases from J, with 14 bases in between. The germline CDR1 and CDR2 sequences are MDHEN and SYDVKM. CDR3 DNA sequence: TGTGCCACTGTGGACGGACTGAATGAAAAACTGTTTTTT. It specifies CATVDGLNEKLFF.

This chain connects TRBV10-3 to TRBJ1-1; the D is unclear. The V gene lost 5 bases and the J gene lost 0 bases, with 7 bases spanning the gap. There are 13 residues in the CDR3. Germline V CDR1 and CDR2: ENHRY, SYGVKD. The CDR3 sequence is CAISKRMNTEAFF. DNA for the CDR3: TGTGCCATCAGTAAGCGAATGAACACTGAAGCTTTCTTT.

The V call is TRBV5-1, the J call TRBJ2-1, with D possibly matching TRBD2 (5 bases). This CDR3 has 15 residues. V lost 1 base to trimming and J lost 5 bases, with 13 bases between them. Germline CDR1 is SGHRS and CDR2 is YFSETQ. The CDR3 DNA reads TGCGCCAGCAGCTTGCAGCCTGCCGGGGACAATGAGCAGTTCTTC. Translating it yields CASSLQPAGDNEQFF.

The rearrangement uses TRBV15 and TRBJ1-1, with no clear D. V was pared by 5 bases and J by 1 base, with 8 bases between. CDR1 and CDR2 from the germline V gene are LNHNV and YYDKDF (reference sequence). CDR3 size: 13 residues. The CDR3 sequence is CATSPKRNTEAFF. CDR3 sequence (DNA): TGTGCCACCAGCCCAAAGCGGAACACTGAAGCTTTCTTT.

The chain employs TRBV7-2 and TRBJ2-7; D remains unclear. The CDR3 extends over 11 amino acids. Germline V gene lookup returns CDR1 SGHTA and CDR2 FQGNSA. Trimming took off 4 bases at V and 3 bases at J, with 4 bases between the two ends. CDR3 sequence reads: CASSSRYEQYF. DNA for the CDR3: TGTGCCAGCAGCTCCCGCTACGAGCAGTACTTC. The full variable domain, with the rest looked up from reference TRBV7-2 and TRBJ2-7, is GAGVSQSPSNKVTEKGKDVELRCDPISGHTALYWYRQSLGQGLEFLIYFQGNSAPDKSGLPSDRFSAERTGGSVSTLTIQRTQQEDSAVYLCASSSRYEQYFGPGTRLTVT.

The chain links TRBV5-1 to TRBJ1-2, with a possible D match to TRBD1 (5 bases). This CDR3 spans 13 amino acids. Germline V gene lookup returns CDR1 SGHRS and CDR2 YFSETQ. V was clipped by 0 bases and J by 6 bases, with 9 bases between them. The CDR3 bases are TGCGCCAGCAGCTTGGCAGGGTCCGATGGCTACACCTTC. Translating it yields CASSLAGSDGYTF.

This rearrangement joins TRBV6-5 to TRBJ2-5; weak D call: TRBD2 (5 bases). The CDR3 sequence is 11 residues long. Germline V gives CDR1 MNHEY, CDR2 SVGAGI. The germline V and J ends were trimmed by 10 bases and 7 bases, with 13 bases remaining between them. The CDR3 nucleotides read TGTGCCACCTTGGCGGGTGTGACCCAGTACTTC. This translates into CATLAGVTQYF.

The chain has TRBV5-1 and TRBJ2-2, with TRBD2 as a possible D gene (5 bases). The CDR3 is 14 amino acids. Germline CDR1 is SGHRS and CDR2 is YFSETQ. V was trimmed by 4 bases and J by 5 bases, leaving 12 bases between them. CDR3 sequence reads: CASSGIGSTGELFF. As DNA, the CDR3 is TGCGCCAGCAGCGGGATAGGGAGTACCGGGGAGCTGTTTTTT.

This chain links TRBV28 with TRBJ2-7; 9 bases are a match to TRBD1. The CDR3 has 16 residues. Germline values: CDR1 MDHEN, CDR2 SYDVKM. The junction had 15 bases not matched to a gene; V was cut back by 6 bases and J by 6 bases. This chain's CDR3 is CASSVTGTGPPCEQYF. In nucleotides, the CDR3 is TGTGCCAGCAGCGTAACCGGGACAGGGCCCCCCTGCGAGCAGTACTTC.

J is TRBJ2-5 and V is TRBV5-1; D perhaps matches TRBD1 (6 bases). The germline V gene has CDR1 SGHRS and CDR2 YFSETQ. Trimming took off 2 bases at V and 2 bases at J, with 10 bases between the two ends. This CDR3 is 14 amino acids long. The CDR3 spells CASSFDRNQETQYF. The CDR3 DNA reads TGCGCCAGCAGCTTTGACAGGAATCAAGAGACCCAGTACTTC.

The chain joins TRBV27 to TRBJ2-3, with a tentative D call TRBD1 (5 bases). The CDR3 covers 14 residues. Looked up from germline, CDR1 is MNHEY and CDR2 is SMNVEV (reference sequence). V was shortened by 10 bases and J by 3 bases, with 17 bases between the two germline ends. The CDR3 nucleotides read TGTGCCACCCCGACCCAAGGGGAAACAGATACGCAGTATTTT. Translating gives CATPTQGETDTQYF.

The chain couples TRBV27 to TRBJ1-1; 7 bases agree with TRBD1. Germline CDR1 reads MNHEY; CDR2 reads SMNVEV (reference sequence). There are 18 residues in the CDR3. Trimming took 10 bases from V and 4 from J; bases not matched to a gene: 24. The CDR3 sequence is CATRTLTGQVLPRTEAFF. The CDR3 bases are TGTGCCACTCGAACCCTTACCGGACAGGTGCTCCCCCGCACTGAAGCTTTCTTT.

J is TRBJ1-1 and V is TRBV19; 7 bases fit TRBD1. Germline CDR1 reads LNHDA; CDR2 reads SQIVND (reference sequence). The CDR3 spans 12 residues. V was clipped by 6 bases and J by 11 bases; unmatched bases: 9. The DNA of the CDR3 is TGTGCCAGTAGGAGACCAACAGGGGACGCTTTCTTT. Translation: CASRRPTGDAFF.

This clone appeared once. The V call is TRBV4-1, the J call TRBJ1-5; 7 positions match TRBD1. Germline CDR1 reads MGHRA; CDR2 reads YSYEKL. The ends lost 0 bases at V and 3 bases at J; junction bases unmatched: 8. This CDR3 contains 17 residues. In DNA form, the CDR3 reads TGCGCCAGCAGCCAAGAACACCGAGACAGGGTCAATCAGCCCCAGCATTTT. This encodes CASSQEHRDRVNQPQHF.

The rearrangement links TRBV2 to TRBJ1-1, with 8 nucleotides matching TRBD1. The CDR3 is 12 residues long. In germline, CDR1 is SNHLY, CDR2 FYNNEI. Trimming at V came to 5 bases and at J to 4 bases, leaving 0 bases not matched to a gene. The CDR3 spells CASSQGATEAFF. DNA for the CDR3: TGTGCCAGCAGTCAGGGGGCCACTGAAGCTTTCTTT.

The chain employs TRBV7-9 and TRBJ1-2; TRBD1 is a possible D gene (5 bases). The CDR3 totals 13 residues. Trimming took 1 base from V and 5 from J, leaving 8 bases between them. CDR1 and CDR2 from the germline V gene are SEHNR and FQNEAQ (reference sequence). The CDR3 region is CASSLVGVYGYTF. For the CDR3, the DNA is TGTGCCAGCAGCTTAGTAGGGGTTTATGGCTACACCTTC.

V gene TRBV5-1 combines with J gene TRBJ2-3; 15 bases line up with TRBD2. V shed 4 bases, J shed 6 bases, and the junction held 3 bases outside the gene matches. Germline V gene lookup returns CDR1 SGHRS and CDR2 YFSETQ. This CDR3 has 15 amino acids. For the CDR3, the DNA is TGCGCCAGCAGCACCGGGACTAGCGGGAGGGATACGCAGTATTTT. Translation: CASSTGTSGRDTQYF.